One T cell receptor beta chain is described in this entry. These data come from a study of shared clonotypes between healthy human individuals. Background on the study: CD4 naive and CD4 memory each took three plates per donor, while CD8 naive took two and CD8 memory one.

Libraries were prepared by immunoSEQ multiplex PCR; TCRdb keeps only in-frame clonotypes and omits some of them. The table has fewer than 2.5 million clones, approximately 94% seen once. The sequence was obtained from a man younger than 35 in good health. Some clones in this sample may be carry-over from other donors' samples. Sequenced sample: naive CD4+ T cells from PBMCs. Sample subset: CD45RA+ positively selected.

The CDR3 is CASSITGGMGNQPQHF. The CDR3 DNA sequence: TGTGCCAGCAGCATCACCGGGGGCATGGGAAATCAGCCCCAGCATTTT. The chain couples TRBV7-8 to TRBJ1-5; weak D call: TRBD1 (6 bases). Germline V lookup: CDR1 SGHVS, CDR2 FQNEAQ. The CDR3 loop spans 16 amino acids. Trimming stripped 5 bases from V and 4 bases from J, with 18 bases between.